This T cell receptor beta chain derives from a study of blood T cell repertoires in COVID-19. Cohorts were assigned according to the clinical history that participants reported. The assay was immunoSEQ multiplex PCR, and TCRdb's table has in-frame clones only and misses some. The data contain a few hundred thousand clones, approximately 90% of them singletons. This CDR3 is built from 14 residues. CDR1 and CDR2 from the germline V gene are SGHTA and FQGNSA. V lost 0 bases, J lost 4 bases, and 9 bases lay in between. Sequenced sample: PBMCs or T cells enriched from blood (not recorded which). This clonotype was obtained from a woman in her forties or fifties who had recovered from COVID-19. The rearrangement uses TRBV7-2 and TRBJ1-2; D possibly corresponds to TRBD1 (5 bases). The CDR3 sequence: CASSLAKTAYGYTF. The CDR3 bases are TGTGCCAGCAGCTTAGCTAAGACAGCCTATGGCTACACCTTC.